Shown below are 11 T cell receptor beta chains from a single sample sequenced in a study of beta chain features in type 1 diabetes. cDNA synthesis used the whole RNA isolate, giving expressed TCRB sequences. TCRdb keeps only in-frame clones here, not all; method: immunoSEQ multiplex PCR. The sample holds under 500,000 clones; around 28% are singletons and the top ten take about 0.065%. The sequenced sample was naive CD4+ T cells from blood. The receptor source for this set is a man in his late teens or twenties in good health.

The V call is TRBV5-4, the J call TRBJ1-3; 8 nucleotides match TRBD1. The germline V gene has CDR1 SGHNT and CDR2 YYREEE (reference sequence). Germline trimming cut 3 bases from V and 3 bases from J; bases unmatched to any gene: 2. The CDR3 extends over 14 amino acids. The CDR3 DNA is TGTGCCAGCAGCTCGACAGGGGATGGAAACACCATATATTTT. Amino acid sequence: CASSSTGDGNTIYF.

This chain uses TRBV30 with TRBJ1-1; D not resolved. In germline, CDR1 is GTSNPN, CDR2 SVGIG (reference sequence). The CDR3 spans 12 residues. V gave up 0 bases and J gave up 6 bases, with 8 bases separating them. The CDR3 DNA reads as TGTGCCTGGAGTGTTCTACGCGCTGAAGCTTTCTTT. It yields the protein CAWSVLRAEAFF.

This chain uses TRBV19 with TRBJ2-6; tentative D call: TRBD1 (6 bases). This CDR3 has 16 amino acids. The V and J ends lost 6 bases and 8 bases respectively, with 20 bases between them. Germline values: CDR1 LNHDA, CDR2 SQIVND (reference sequence). This CDR3 reads CASSSIIPTGSNVLTF. In nucleotides, the CDR3 is TGTGCCAGTAGCTCCATTATTCCCACAGGGTCCAACGTCCTGACTTTC.

The V and J genes are TRBV6-5 and TRBJ1-1, with D uncertain. CDR3 size: 13 residues. V lost 0 bases and J 4 bases, leaving 6 bases between the germline ends. Germline CDR1 is MNHEY and CDR2 is SVGAGI. CDR3 sequence (DNA): TGTGCCAGCAGTTACTCGAGGGCCACTGAAGCTTTCTTT. Its protein is CASSYSRATEAFF.

This clone was detected a few times. The chain combines TRBV28 with TRBJ2-7; a weak D match, TRBD2 (6 bases). CDR3 length: 16 amino acids. V was pared by 3 bases and J by 0 bases, with 15 bases between. Germline CDR1 is MDHEN and CDR2 is SYDVKM. CDR3 DNA sequence: TGTGCCAGCAGTTTCCCCCTAGCGTCGAGCTCCTACGAGCAGTACTTC. It translates to CASSFPLASSSYEQYF.

This clone was counted between two and nine times. The V gene is TRBV21-1, the J gene TRBJ2-7; the table names TRBD2, a call not compared with the DNA. TRBV21-1 is described as a pseudogene. There are 12 residues in the CDR3. The DNA for the CDR3 is TGTGCCAGCGCAGGGACTAACTACGAGCAGTACTTC. Residues: CASAGTNYEQYF.

The genes are TRBV19 and TRBJ2-1; D unresolved. The V end was cut by 1 base, the J end by 9 bases, with 10 bases between. Germline lookup yields CDR1 LNHDA and CDR2 SQIVND (reference sequence). The CDR3 covers 13 residues. This CDR3 is CASSIGPALEQFF. The CDR3 DNA sequence: TGTGCCAGTAGTATAGGCCCAGCCCTTGAGCAGTTCTTC.

Only a few counts were recorded for this clone. The chain carries TRBV4-1 and TRBJ1-1, with a weak D call TRBD1 (5 bases). The V and J ends lost 4 bases and 3 bases respectively, with 15 bases between them. The CDR3 has 15 amino acids. The V gene's germline CDR1 is MGHRA and CDR2 YSYEKL. CDR3 sequence (DNA): TGCGCCAGCAGCCGAGGCGGAGGGGAGGACACTGAAGCTTTCTTT. It codes for CASSRGGGEDTEAFF.

This clone was counted a few times. The rearrangement joins TRBV30 to TRBJ1-5; possible D gene TRBD1, 6 bases. The CDR3 has 13 amino acids. CDR1 and CDR2 (germline): GTSNPN, SVGIG (reference sequence). The V and J ends lost 4 bases and 7 bases respectively, with 14 bases between them. The CDR3 DNA sequence: TGTGCCTGGACGTCAGGGGCGAAACAGCCCCAGCATTTT. Its protein is CAWTSGAKQPQHF.

This clone was seen a handful of times. This chain uses TRBV10-3 with TRBJ2-7; perhaps D is TRBD1 or TRBD2 (5 bases each). Trimming pared 5 bases from V and 6 bases from J, leaving 20 bases between. Germline V gives CDR1 ENHRY, CDR2 SYGVKD. The CDR3 has 15 amino acids. The CDR3 region is CAISHTPGRHSEQYF. In nucleotides, the CDR3 is TGTGCCATCAGTCATACGCCGGGACGCCATTCCGAGCAGTACTTC.

This clone has just a few counts. The chain recombines TRBV7-7 with TRBJ2-1; D unresolved. Trimming cost V 1 base and J 0 bases, with 7 bases left between them. The CDR3 contains 15 residues. The germline CDR1 and CDR2 sequences are SSHAT and FNYEAQ (reference sequence). The DNA for the CDR3 is TGTGCCAGCAGCTTAGAACTTAGCTCCTACAATGAGCAGTTCTTC. This sequence encodes CASSLELSSYNEQFF.